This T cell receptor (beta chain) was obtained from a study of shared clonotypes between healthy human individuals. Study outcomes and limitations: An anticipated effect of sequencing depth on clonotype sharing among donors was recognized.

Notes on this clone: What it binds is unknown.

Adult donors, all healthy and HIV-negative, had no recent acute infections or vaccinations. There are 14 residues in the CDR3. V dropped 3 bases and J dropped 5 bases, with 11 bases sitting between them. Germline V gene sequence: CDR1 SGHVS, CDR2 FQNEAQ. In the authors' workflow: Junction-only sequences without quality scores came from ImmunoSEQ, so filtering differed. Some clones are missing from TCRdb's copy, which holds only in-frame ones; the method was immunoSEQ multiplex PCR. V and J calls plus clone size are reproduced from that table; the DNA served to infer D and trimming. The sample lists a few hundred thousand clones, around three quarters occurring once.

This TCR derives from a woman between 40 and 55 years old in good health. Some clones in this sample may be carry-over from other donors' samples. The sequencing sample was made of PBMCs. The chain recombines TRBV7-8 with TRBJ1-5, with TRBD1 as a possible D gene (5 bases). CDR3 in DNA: TGTGCCAGCAGCTTCCGGGGGAAGGATCAGCCCCAGCATTTT. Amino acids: CASSFRGKDQPQHF.